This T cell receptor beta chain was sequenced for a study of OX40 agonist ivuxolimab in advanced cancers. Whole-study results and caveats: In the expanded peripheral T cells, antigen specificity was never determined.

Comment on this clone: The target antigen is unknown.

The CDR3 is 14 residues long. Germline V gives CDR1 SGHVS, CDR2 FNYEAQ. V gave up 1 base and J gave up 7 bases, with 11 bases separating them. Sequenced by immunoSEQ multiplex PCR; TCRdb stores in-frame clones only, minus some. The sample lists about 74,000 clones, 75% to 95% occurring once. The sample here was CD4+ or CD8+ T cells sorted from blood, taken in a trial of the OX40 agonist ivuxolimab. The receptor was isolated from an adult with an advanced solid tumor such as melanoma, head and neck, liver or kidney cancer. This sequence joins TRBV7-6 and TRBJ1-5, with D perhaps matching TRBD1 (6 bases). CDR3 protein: CASSLGGGGQPQHF. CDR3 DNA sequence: TGTGCCAGCAGCTTAGGGGGGGGCGGACAGCCCCAGCATTTT.